This is a list of T cell receptor beta chains from one sample in a study of cytomegalovirus exposure and HLA in healthy donors. Assay: immunoSEQ multiplex PCR; the TCRdb copy retains only in-frame clones and omits some. The specimen's table records around 130,000 clones. The sample was PBMCs. These receptor sequences come from a woman in her thirties or forties in good health and CMV-seronegative. CDR3s include the opening cysteine and the closing phenylalanine or tryptophan. The order of the fields is D gene, J gene, V gene, CDR3 DNA, CDR3 protein. D genes are given only for firm matches.

d_gene: TRBD1
j_gene: TRBJ1-2
v_gene: TRBV7-9
CDR3nt: TGTGCCAGCAGCTTCCAGATGACAGGGGGCGCATCCAAAAGCACCTTC
CDR3aa: CASSFQMTGGASKSTF

d_gene: .
j_gene: TRBJ2-7
v_gene: TRBV13
CDR3nt: TGTGCCAGCAGCTTCCGAGACGGGGGACCCTCCTACGAGCAGTACTTC
CDR3aa: CASSFRDGGPSYEQYF

d_gene: .
j_gene: TRBJ1-1
v_gene: TRBV25-1
CDR3nt: TGTGCCAGCAGTGAACGGGAGCTGAACACTGAAGCTTTCTTT
CDR3aa: CASSERELNTEAFF

d_gene: .
j_gene: TRBJ2-5
v_gene: TRBV7-8
CDR3nt: TGTGCCAGCAGCTTTTCGTCCCAAGAGACCCAGTACTTC
CDR3aa: CASSFSSQETQYF

d_gene: .
j_gene: TRBJ1-1
v_gene: TRBV12-5
CDR3nt: TGTGCTACCTCGCGGGGGTTCACTGAAGCTTTCTTT
CDR3aa: CATSRGFTEAFF

d_gene: TRBD1
j_gene: TRBJ1-2
v_gene: TRBV19
CDR3nt: TGTGCCAGTAGTGATAGGGGGCATAACTATGGCTACACCTTC
CDR3aa: CASSDRGHNYGYTF

d_gene: .
j_gene: TRBJ2-3
v_gene: TRBV7-9
CDR3nt: TGTGCCAGCAGCTACGGGGTTAGGGCCTCAGATACGCAGTATTTT
CDR3aa: CASSYGVRASDTQYF

d_gene: .
j_gene: TRBJ2-6
v_gene: TRBV7-9
CDR3nt: TGTGCCAGCAGCTTAGCCGGCGGGCCCCGGGCCAACGTCCTGACTTTC
CDR3aa: CASSLAGGPRANVLTF

d_gene: TRBD1
j_gene: TRBJ1-5
v_gene: TRBV6-5
CDR3nt: TGTGCCAGCAGCCCGACAGGGGGCTACAATCAGCCCCAGCATTTT
CDR3aa: CASSPTGGYNQPQHF

d_gene: .
j_gene: TRBJ2-3
v_gene: TRBV11-3
CDR3nt: TGTGCCAGCAGCTTAGGGACGGCAGGGGATACGCAGTATTTT
CDR3aa: CASSLGTAGDTQYF

d_gene: .
j_gene: TRBJ2-2
v_gene: TRBV10-3
CDR3nt: TGTGCCATCAAGGGCCCGGGACTTAACACCGGGGAGCTGTTTTTT
CDR3aa: CAIKGPGLNTGELFF

d_gene: .
j_gene: TRBJ2-2
v_gene: TRBV10-3
CDR3nt: TGTGCCATCAGGACGGAGTCGAGGTCCGGGGAGCTGTTTTTT
CDR3aa: CAIRTESRSGELFF

d_gene: .
j_gene: TRBJ1-1
v_gene: TRBV6-4
CDR3nt: TGTGCCAGCAGTGACCCAGCGGGGGCCGGCACTGAAGCTTTCTTT
CDR3aa: CASSDPAGAGTEAFF

d_gene: .
j_gene: TRBJ2-5
v_gene: TRBV20-1
CDR3nt: TGCAGTGCTAGGTCCGCCGGGACCCAGTACTTC
CDR3aa: CSARSAGTQYF

d_gene: TRBD2
j_gene: TRBJ2-5
v_gene: TRBV19
CDR3nt: TGTGCCAGTAGTATAGCGGGGGGACAAGAGACCCAGTACTTC
CDR3aa: CASSIAGGQETQYF

d_gene: .
j_gene: TRBJ1-3
v_gene: TRBV18
CDR3nt: TGTGCCTGCTCACTGACCCCGACTGGGTTTGGAAACACCATATATTTT
CDR3aa: CACSLTPTGFGNTIYF

d_gene: .
j_gene: TRBJ2-1
v_gene: TRBV28
CDR3nt: TGTGCCAGCAGCTCTCAGACACCTTACAATGAGCAGTTCTTC
CDR3aa: CASSSQTPYNEQFF

d_gene: .
j_gene: TRBJ1-1
v_gene: TRBV29-1
CDR3nt: TGCAGCGTTTACGGGGGGGTCGGCACTGAAGCTTTCTTT
CDR3aa: CSVYGGVGTEAFF

d_gene: TRBD1
j_gene: TRBJ1-1
v_gene: TRBV6-4
CDR3nt: TGTGCCAGCAGTCCAGCCCCGGGACAGGGCGAAGCTTTCTTT
CDR3aa: CASSPAPGQGEAFF

d_gene: TRBD1
j_gene: TRBJ2-7
v_gene: TRBV5-4
CDR3nt: TGTGCCATCGGGACAGGCCCCTCCTACGAGCAGTACTTC
CDR3aa: CAIGTGPSYEQYF

d_gene: TRBD1
j_gene: TRBJ1-1
v_gene: TRBV6-1
CDR3nt: TGTGCCAGCAGTGAACCGGGACAGGGGGTGAACACTGAAGCTTTCTTT
CDR3aa: CASSEPGQGVNTEAFF

d_gene: .
j_gene: TRBJ2-3
v_gene: TRBV14
CDR3nt: TGTGCCAGCAGCCATGGAGCCCTTGATTACGGTACGCAGTATTTT
CDR3aa: CASSHGALDYGTQYF

d_gene: TRBD2
j_gene: TRBJ2-3
v_gene: TRBV4-3
CDR3nt: TGCGCCAGCAGCGAGGGGACTAGAACAGATACGCAGTATTTT
CDR3aa: CASSEGTRTDTQYF

d_gene: .
j_gene: TRBJ1-3
v_gene: TRBV5-4
CDR3nt: TGTGCCAGCAGCTTGGATAGCGGGGTCGGAGGAAACACCATATATTTT
CDR3aa: CASSLDSGVGGNTIYF

d_gene: TRBD1
j_gene: TRBJ1-2
v_gene: TRBV4-3
CDR3nt: TGCGCCAGCAGCCACTTAGGACAGGCTAACTATGGCTACACCTTC
CDR3aa: CASSHLGQANYGYTF

d_gene: .
j_gene: TRBJ1-3
v_gene: TRBV10-3
CDR3nt: TGTGCCATCACACAGGGACCTGGAAACACCATATATTTT
CDR3aa: CAITQGPGNTIYF

d_gene: .
j_gene: TRBJ1-2
v_gene: TRBV4-2
CDR3nt: TGTGCCAGCAGCCAAGGTGAACAGGCCCTCTATGGCTACACCTTC
CDR3aa: CASSQGEQALYGYTF

d_gene: .
j_gene: TRBJ1-4
v_gene: TRBV5-1
CDR3nt: TGCGCCAGCAGCTCCGACGGGAATCCGAATGAAAAACTGTTTTTT
CDR3aa: CASSSDGNPNEKLFF

d_gene: TRBD1
j_gene: TRBJ1-2
v_gene: TRBV6-5
CDR3nt: TGTGCCAGCAGTTCCCGACAGGGGGCTGGCTACACCTTC
CDR3aa: CASSSRQGAGYTF

d_gene: .
j_gene: TRBJ2-2
v_gene: TRBV18
CDR3nt: TGTGCCAGCTCAAGGGACTTCTCGAACACCGGGGAGCTGTTTTTT
CDR3aa: CASSRDFSNTGELFF

d_gene: .
j_gene: TRBJ1-5
v_gene: TRBV9
CDR3nt: TGTGCCAGCAGCGTAGGTTTCGGCAATCAGCCCCAGCATTTT
CDR3aa: CASSVGFGNQPQHF

d_gene: TRBD1
j_gene: TRBJ1-6
v_gene: TRBV19
CDR3nt: TGTGCCAGTAAACGTCCAGGGACAGTAGATTCACCCCTCCACTTT
CDR3aa: CASKRPGTVDSPLHF

d_gene: .
j_gene: TRBJ2-3
v_gene: TRBV6-5
CDR3nt: TGTGCCAGCCGAATCGCGGGCACAGATACGCAGTATTTT
CDR3aa: CASRIAGTDTQYF

d_gene: TRBD1
j_gene: TRBJ1-1
v_gene: TRBV11-3
CDR3nt: TGTGCCAACCCGACAGGGGGCAGGACTGAAGCTTTCTTT
CDR3aa: CANPTGGRTEAFF

d_gene: .
j_gene: TRBJ1-6
v_gene: TRBV5-5
CDR3nt: TGTGCCAGCAGCCCCGCGGGCGCGGGGGAATCACCCCTCCACTTT
CDR3aa: CASSPAGAGESPLHF

d_gene: TRBD1
j_gene: TRBJ1-6
v_gene: TRBV5-6
CDR3nt: TGTGCCAGCAGCTCCGACCGGGACAGGGGTTTTTCACCCCTCCACTTT
CDR3aa: CASSSDRDRGFSPLHF

d_gene: TRBD2
j_gene: TRBJ2-3
v_gene: TRBV7-8
CDR3nt: TGTGCCAGCAGCTTAGTAGCGGGGGCCACAGATACGCAGTATTTT
CDR3aa: CASSLVAGATDTQYF

d_gene: TRBD2
j_gene: TRBJ2-1
v_gene: TRBV28
CDR3nt: TGTGCCAGCAGCCGTAGCCATCTGCGGACTAGCGGCCCTAATGAGCAGTTCTTC
CDR3aa: CASSRSHLRTSGPNEQFF

d_gene: TRBD2
j_gene: TRBJ2-1
v_gene: TRBV5-8
CDR3nt: TGTGCCAGCACCAGGACTAGTGTAATCGATGAGCAGTTCTTC
CDR3aa: CASTRTSVIDEQFF

d_gene: .
j_gene: TRBJ1-3
v_gene: TRBV6-5
CDR3nt: TGTGCCAGCAGTTCAGGGACTTGGAACTCTGGAAACACCATATATTTT
CDR3aa: CASSSGTWNSGNTIYF

d_gene: TRBD1
j_gene: TRBJ1-2
v_gene: TRBV10-3
CDR3nt: TGTGCCATCAGTGAGTGGGGACAGATGCACGGCTACACCTTC
CDR3aa: CAISEWGQMHGYTF

d_gene: .
j_gene: TRBJ2-2
v_gene: TRBV27
CDR3nt: TGTGCCAGCAGTTTATTAAGGACAGCGAACACCGGGGAGCTGTTTTTT
CDR3aa: CASSLLRTANTGELFF

d_gene: .
j_gene: TRBJ2-7
v_gene: TRBV5-1
CDR3nt: TGCGCCAGCAGCTGGCAGGGCGGCGAGCAGTACTTC
CDR3aa: CASSWQGGEQYF

d_gene: TRBD1
j_gene: TRBJ1-1
v_gene: TRBV6-6
CDR3nt: TGTGCCAGCAGTACCCGGACAGGGGGTAACACTGAAGCTTTCTTT
CDR3aa: CASSTRTGGNTEAFF

d_gene: TRBD1
j_gene: TRBJ2-5
v_gene: TRBV27
CDR3nt: TGTGCCAGCAGTTCTACGGGGACAGAAGAGACCCAGTACTTC
CDR3aa: CASSSTGTEETQYF

d_gene: .
j_gene: TRBJ1-2
v_gene: TRBV2
CDR3nt: TGTGCCAGCAGTGAAGAGTCAGTACATGGCTACACCTTC
CDR3aa: CASSEESVHGYTF

d_gene: .
j_gene: TRBJ1-1
v_gene: TRBV7-3
CDR3nt: TGTGCCAGCAGCCGGACAGAGATGAACACTGAAGCTTTCTTT
CDR3aa: CASSRTEMNTEAFF

d_gene: .
j_gene: TRBJ1-1
v_gene: TRBV5-1
CDR3nt: TGCGCCAGCAGTGGGGGGATGAACACTGAAGCTTTCTTT
CDR3aa: CASSGGMNTEAFF

d_gene: .
j_gene: TRBJ2-3
v_gene: TRBV7-2
CDR3nt: TGTGCCAGCAGCCCCGTCCTAAGCACAGATACGCAGTATTTT
CDR3aa: CASSPVLSTDTQYF

d_gene: .
j_gene: TRBJ1-2
v_gene: TRBV5-6
CDR3nt: TGTGCCAGCAGCTTGGGGAGCCGGGGGAACTATGGCTACACCTTC
CDR3aa: CASSLGSRGNYGYTF

d_gene: .
j_gene: TRBJ1-2
v_gene: TRBV6-1
CDR3nt: TGTGCCAGCAGCCCTACAGGGAGTAGCGGCTACACCTTC
CDR3aa: CASSPTGSSGYTF

d_gene: TRBD1
j_gene: TRBJ1-5
v_gene: TRBV11-2
CDR3nt: TGTGCCAGCAGCTACGGGACAGGGGTCAATCAGCCCCAGCATTTT
CDR3aa: CASSYGTGVNQPQHF

d_gene: .
j_gene: TRBJ1-5
v_gene: TRBV7-2
CDR3nt: TGTGCCAGCAGCTTAGTTTTGTCGGATCAGCCCCAGCATTTT
CDR3aa: CASSLVLSDQPQHF

d_gene: TRBD2
j_gene: TRBJ2-3
v_gene: TRBV9
CDR3nt: TGTGCCAGCAGCGCGGGGGGGTGGACAGATACGCAGTATTTT
CDR3aa: CASSAGGWTDTQYF

d_gene: TRBD2
j_gene: TRBJ2-1
v_gene: TRBV9
CDR3nt: TGTGCCAGCAGCGTAGACGGGGGGGCGAACAATGAGCAGTTCTTC
CDR3aa: CASSVDGGANNEQFF

d_gene: TRBD2
j_gene: TRBJ2-3
v_gene: TRBV4-1
CDR3nt: TGCGCCAGCAGCCAAGATCGGGCTAGCGGGGGACTTGATACGCAGTATTTT
CDR3aa: CASSQDRASGGLDTQYF

d_gene: .
j_gene: TRBJ1-2
v_gene: TRBV19
CDR3nt: TGTGCCAGTACCCCCCGGGACATCCACTATGGCTACACCTTC
CDR3aa: CASTPRDIHYGYTF

d_gene: .
j_gene: TRBJ1-6
v_gene: TRBV10-3
CDR3nt: TGTGCCATCAGTGAGTCGGTGGGGGCTAGTTCACCCCTCCACTTT
CDR3aa: CAISESVGASSPLHF

d_gene: .
j_gene: TRBJ2-5
v_gene: TRBV6-5
CDR3nt: TGTGCCAGCATAGCGAATCGGGCCAGAGAGACCCAGTACTTC
CDR3aa: CASIANRARETQYF